This is a list of T cell receptor beta chains from one sample in a study of shared clonotypes between healthy human individuals. Data came from immunoSEQ multiplex PCR; TCRdb stores just in-frame clones and leaves some out. Of millions of clones in the sample, 85% to 95% are singletons; the top ten hold approximately 0.13%. Sequencing input: naive CD4+ T cells sorted from blood. These receptors all come from a man younger than 30 in good health. The CDR3 runs from the conserved cysteine through the conserved F or W. Size is omitted from some rows. Given values are once, few, many or a class for expanded clones.

j_call clone_size v_call cdr3_aa
TRBJ1-2 - TRBV18 CASSPSRVTNYGYTF
TRBJ1-1 - TRBV9 CAPPGTEAFF
TRBJ2-2 - TRBV5-1 CASSLDSVGGELFF
TRBJ1-2 - TRBV2 CASSEGIGSNYGYTF
TRBJ1-1 - TRBV5-1 CASSLSTRKNTEAFF
TRBJ2-2 - TRBV5-1 CASSGPSGELFF
TRBJ2-7 - TRBV9 CASSVVQGVTYEQYF
TRBJ1-4 - TRBV13 CASSGFPRGEKLFF
TRBJ1-1 - TRBV9 CASSVGQGNTEAFF
TRBJ1-6 - TRBV9 CASSGDRGSYNSPLHF
TRBJ2-1 - TRBV11-3 CASSLASVSNEQFF
TRBJ2-2 - TRBV19 CASSIRSVPGTSGRGWTGELFF
TRBJ2-1 - TRBV11-2 CASSPLDTSSYNEQFF
TRBJ1-6 - TRBV5-6 CASSSLRTGRQGPLHF
TRBJ1-1 - TRBV19 CASKLGGGINTEAFF
TRBJ2-3 - TRBV28 CASSTPLTADTQYF
TRBJ1-5 - TRBV6-4 CASSEDSPGTGIQPQHF
TRBJ2-5 - TRBV7-2 CASSLNGPGMETQYF
TRBJ2-5 - TRBV30 CAWSPSDTGTQYF
TRBJ1-2 - TRBV18 CASSSGTYGYTF
TRBJ2-5 - TRBV5-1 CASSLEGAGKQETQYF
TRBJ1-6 - TRBV11-2 CASSADAILLSYNSPLHF
TRBJ1-6 - TRBV28 CASSFRGGDSPLHF
TRBJ1-1 - TRBV30 CAWRFNTEAFF
TRBJ2-7 - TRBV25-1 CASSESKPGQGMYEQYF
TRBJ2-2 - TRBV6-5 CASSPLVNTGELFF
TRBJ2-1 - TRBV7-9 CASSLSVLQGYNEQFF
TRBJ1-1 - TRBV30 CAWRRTVNTEAFF
TRBJ2-2 once TRBV28 CASSFTDRSGTGELFF